This T cell receptor (beta chain) was profiled in a study of blood T cell repertoires in COVID-19. Study background: In each case, the material was cDNA or gDNA derived from T cells, B-cell-depleted T cells, or PBMCs.

The CDR3 is 14 residues long. V lost 3 bases and J lost 0, with 6 bases in between. Germline V gene sequence: CDR1 MNHNS, CDR2 SASEGT. TCRdb keeps only in-frame clones here, not all; method: immunoSEQ multiplex PCR. The table includes 220,000 or so clones, approximately 80% detected once. The V and J genes are TRBV6-1 and TRBJ1-3; D is unclear. The sequencing input was PBMCs or T cells enriched from blood (not recorded which). This clonotype was obtained from a middle-aged woman with acute COVID-19. DNA of the CDR3: TGTGCCAGCAGTGAGCAGGACTCTGGAAACACCATATATTTT. It yields the protein CASSEQDSGNTIYF.